The rows below give T cell receptor beta chains drawn from one sample of a study of immune evolution from preneoplasia to lung adenocarcinoma. The assay was immunoSEQ multiplex PCR, and TCRdb's table has in-frame clones only and misses some. In the table there are nearly 2,500 clones, 75% to 85% of which are singletons. The material sequenced was FFPE normal lung tissue adjacent to the tumor. All receptors come from a person aged 50 to 59 with lung adenocarcinoma. Each CDR3 is given with its conserved first and last residue. D genes are given only for firm matches. The size entry is marked missing in some rows and otherwise reads once, few, many or a size class.

j_gene	d_gene	len	v_gene	abundance	CDR3nt	CDR3aa
TRBJ2-7	TRBD1	15	TRBV6-1	NA	TGTGCCAGCAGTGAAAGGGACAGGGGAATCTACGAGCAGTACTTC	CASSERDRGIYEQYF
TRBJ2-7	NA	10	TRBV2	NA	TGTGCCAGCAGCCAAAGGGAGCAGTACTTC	CASSQREQYF
TRBJ1-3	NA	13	TRBV30	NA	TGTGCCTGCGAGGTCTTCTCTGGAAACACCATATATTTT	CACEVFSGNTIYF
TRBJ1-5	NA	15	TRBV28	NA	TGTGCCAGCAGTTTTGGAGGTAGTCGGAATCAGCCCCAGCATTTT	CASSFGGSRNQPQHF
TRBJ1-1	NA	14	TRBV4-2	NA	TGTGCCAGCAGCCGGGACGGTGGGAACACTGAAGCTTTCTTT	CASSRDGGNTEAFF
TRBJ1-1	NA	14	TRBV2	NA	TGTGCCAGCAATGTCAGGGGTCCGAACACTGAAGCTTTCTTT	CASNVRGPNTEAFF
TRBJ2-3	TRBD2	16	TRBV13	once	TGTGCCAGCAGCTTAGCCCTAGCGGGAGAAACAGATACGCAGTATTTT	CASSLALAGETDTQYF
TRBJ2-1	TRBD2	16	TRBV7-9	NA	TGTGCCAGCAGTCCCAGTAGCGGGAGGGCTAAAAATGAGCAGTTCTTC	CASSPSSGRAKNEQFF
TRBJ2-7	NA	15	TRBV10-2	NA	TGCGCCAGCAGTGAGTTTGCGGGGCCCTCCTACGAGCAGTACTTC	CASSEFAGPSYEQYF
TRBJ2-5	NA	17	TRBV7-9	NA	TGTGCCAGCAGCTTCGTCGGGGGGCAAGGAGGGCAAGAGACCCAGTACTTC	CASSFVGGQGGQETQYF
TRBJ1-5	NA	15	TRBV4-1	NA	TGCGCCAGCAGCCACGCCTTAGGCTCCAATCAGCCCCAGCATTTT	CASSHALGSNQPQHF
TRBJ1-2	NA	11	TRBV25-1	NA	TGTGCCACACAGACTCACTATGGCTACACCTTC	CATQTHYGYTF
TRBJ2-2	NA	13	TRBV6-4	NA	TGTGCCAGCAGTGACTCGGAGATCGGGGAGCTGTTTTTT	CASSDSEIGELFF
TRBJ2-1	NA	16	TRBV28	NA	TGTGCCAGCAACCCGATGGGCCGAAGCTCCTACAATGAGCAGTTCTTC	CASNPMGRSSYNEQFF
TRBJ1-2	TRBD1	14	TRBV2	once	TGTGCCAGCAAGGATCCTAGGACAGGGTTTGGCTACACCTTC	CASKDPRTGFGYTF
TRBJ2-2	NA	17	TRBV21-1	NA	TGTGCCAGCAGCCAAAGGGAAGGCGGAATAAGTCCCGGGGAGCTGTTTTTT	CASSQREGGISPGELFF
TRBJ2-7	TRBD1	14	TRBV5-1	once	TGCGCCAGCAGCTTGGGGGACAGGGGAGGCGAGCAGTACTTC	CASSLGDRGGEQYF
TRBJ1-1	NA	13	TRBV30	NA	TGTGCCTGGAGTAGGGGAAGGGACACTGAAGCTTTCTTT	CAWSRGRDTEAFF
TRBJ2-1	NA	14	TRBV4-3	NA	TGCGCCAGCAGCCAACTCCGGACGGGCAATGAGCAGTTCTTC	CASSQLRTGNEQFF
TRBJ1-1	NA	14	TRBV29-1	NA	TGCAGCGTAACTCGGTCACAGGTGGGCTCTGAAGCTTTCTTT	CSVTRSQVGSEAFF
TRBJ2-7	NA	16	TRBV27	few	TGTGCCAGCAGCTGGGGACAAACCAAAAGCTCCTACGAGCAGTACTTC	CASSWGQTKSSYEQYF
TRBJ1-2	NA	13	TRBV28	NA	TGTGCCAGCATCCTTGGCAGGGGATATGGCTACACCTTC	CASILGRGYGYTF
TRBJ2-1	NA	14	TRBV2	once	TGTGCCCGGAGTCGGGGGCCTATAGAAAATGAGCAGTTCTTC	CARSRGPIENEQFF
TRBJ2-7	TRBD2	15	TRBV4-1	once	TGCGCCAGCAGCCAGGAGGGACTAGCAGCCTACGAGCAGTACTTC	CASSQEGLAAYEQYF
TRBJ2-1	TRBD2	17	TRBV27	few	TGTGCCAGCAGAGCCCGATCCGGACTAGCTGGCTACAATGAGCAGTTCTTC	CASRARSGLAGYNEQFF
TRBJ1-1	TRBD1	14	TRBV28	once	TGTGCCAGCAGTCCCGGGACAGCGAACACTGAAGCTTTCTTT	CASSPGTANTEAFF
TRBJ1-1	NA	11	TRBV20-1	NA	TGCAGTGCTCCGATGAACACTGAAGCTTTCTTT	CSAPMNTEAFF
TRBJ1-5	NA	15	TRBV6-5	NA	TGTGCCAGCAGCCCAGCGCGGCGAGGAAGCCAGCCCCAGCATTTT	CASSPARRGSQPQHF
TRBJ2-7	NA	12	TRBV30	NA	TGTGCCTGGAGTGGTAGCGGAGGCTGGCGGTACTTC	CAWSGSGGWRYF
TRBJ1-3	TRBD1	16	TRBV6-5	NA	TGTGCCAGCAGTTATTCGAGGGGGCCCTCTGGAAACACCATATATTTT	CASSYSRGPSGNTIYF
TRBJ1-4	TRBD1	15	TRBV30	NA	TGTGCCTGGACACTCGGGACAGGGGGGAATGAAAAACTGTTTTTT	CAWTLGTGGNEKLFF
TRBJ1-5	TRBD1	19	TRBV5-6	NA	TGTGCCAGCAGCTTCGGGGCAGGGGGCGGGGGGGCGACCAATCAGCCCCAGCATTTT	CASSFGAGGGGATNQPQHF
TRBJ2-3	NA	15	TRBV5-1	NA	TGCGCCAGCAGCTGGGGCGGGACCTCCACAGATACGCAGTATTTT	CASSWGGTSTDTQYF
TRBJ2-2	TRBD2	19	TRBV11-3	NA	TGTGCCAGCAGCTTGAGAGGACTAGCGGGAGCTTTTTCCGCCCGGGAGCTGTTTTTT	CASSLRGLAGAFSARELFF
TRBJ2-7	TRBD2	18	TRBV7-9	NA	TGTGCCAGCAGCCCCACCTGGGTAGCGGGAGGGATTACCTACGAGCAGTACTTC	CASSPTWVAGGITYEQYF
TRBJ1-2	NA	13	TRBV29-1	NA	TGCAGCGTTGGGAGGGGACCGAACTATGGCTACACCTTC	CSVGRGPNYGYTF
TRBJ1-1	TRBD1	15	TRBV5-1	NA	TGCGCCAGCAGCTTCGGGACAGGGACATCCCCAGAAGCTTTCTTT	CASSFGTGTSPEAFF
TRBJ2-5	NA	14	TRBV6-1	NA	TGTGCCAGCAACCCAGGGGATAAGAGAGAGACCCAGTACTTC	CASNPGDKRETQYF
TRBJ2-7	NA	13	TRBV6-5	once	TGTGCCAGCAGTCCCCGGATGGGCCACGAGCAGTACTTC	CASSPRMGHEQYF
TRBJ1-1	NA	13	TRBV2	few	TGTGCCAGCAGCACGATGATGAACACTGAAGCTTTCTTT	CASSTMMNTEAFF
TRBJ1-1	TRBD1	18	TRBV6-4	NA	TGTGCCAGCAGGGGCACAGACAGGGGGGGAGGCATGAACACTGAAGCTTTCTTT	CASRGTDRGGGMNTEAFF
TRBJ2-1	NA	15	TRBV7-3	NA	TGTGCCAGCAGCCCCGCCCCGAGCTCCTACAATGAGCAGTTCTTC	CASSPAPSSYNEQFF